Listed below are T cell receptor beta chains from one sample, sequenced in a study of identical twins. MiXCR was run by TCRdb on the 5' RACE reads, yielding one entry per CDR3 protein. The sample has roughly 1,500,000 distinct CDR3 sequences, under 35% seen once. The material sequenced was cord blood. These receptors came from a newborn girl in good health. The conserved cysteine and the conserved F or W are not part of the CDR3 here. The order of the fields is J gene, V gene, CDR3 protein.

TRBJ1-5 | TRBV2 | ASSESRNQPQH
TRBJ2-3 | TRBV5-1 | ASSLAPGRGPGDTQY
TRBJ2-3 | TRBV7-2 | ASSFGSDTQY
TRBJ2-1 | TRBV20-1 | SARPPGDSYNEQF
TRBJ2-5 | TRBV20-1 | SARPIDGPLSNEQY
- | TRBV2 | AVTTGNHEQY
TRBJ2-7 | TRBV19 | ASSIRGTYEQY
TRBJ2-1 | TRBV7-2 | ASSTRTRNNEQF
TRBJ2-7 | TRBV5-1 | ASSLTGTSGSHEQY
TRBJ2-4 | TRBV4-1 | ASSHASGKNIQY
TRBJ1-6 | TRBV6-6 | ASTKTESSYNSPLH
TRBJ1-2 | TRBV20-1 | SATGGGGYT
TRBJ2-7 | TRBV27 | ASSLRIQGDYEQY
TRBJ2-7 | TRBV30 | AWSRRVYEQY
TRBJ2-7 | TRBV20-1 | SASTGLSYEQY
TRBJ2-3 | TRBV27 | ASSFAGTAYSPSTGTQY
- | TRBV7-2 | ASSNPLESVTQY
TRBJ2-1 | TRBV11-2 | ASSLGKGEQF
TRBJ1-5 | TRBV10-3 | AISRDPIAGNQPQH
TRBJ2-1 | TRBV12-3/TRBV12-4 | ASSFSTNSYNEQF
- | TRBV2 | ASTDLDREETQY
TRBJ1-1 | TRBV6-1 | ASSEGWNTEAF
TRBJ2-3 | TRBV28 | ASSPGTGGFFTDTQY
TRBJ2-7 | TRBV18 | ASSPRQGEGYEQY
TRBJ2-1 | TRBV24-1 | ATKNGKGNEQF
TRBJ2-3 | TRBV12-5 | ASGDSLRGNSTDTQY
TRBJ1-1 | TRBV11-1 | ASSFGELTEAF
TRBJ2-1 | TRBV5-1 | ASSAGQGVGEQF
TRBJ2-7 | TRBV4-2 | ASSQETGGVYEQY
TRBJ1-1 | TRBV28 | ASSQANPGQGEAF
TRBJ2-1 | TRBV7-9 | ASITKIAGVGPYNEQF
TRBJ1-2 | TRBV27 | ASSLAANFGYT
TRBJ2-1 | TRBV5-1 | ASSVARTSGNLWDNEQF
TRBJ2-1 | TRBV27 | ASSYGEDSPQF
TRBJ2-7 | TRBV2 | ARGTQVGYEQY
TRBJ1-5 | TRBV2 | ASRRDPFNQPQH
TRBJ1-6 | TRBV7-8 | ASSRTWPYNSPLH
TRBJ2-7 | TRBV5-1 | ASSVSTAGEQY
TRBJ1-1 | TRBV5-1 | ASRTGSNTEAF
- | TRBV3-1 | ASSRDPGQTWLSSYNEQY
TRBJ1-4 | TRBV9 | ASSALTGFEKLF
TRBJ2-1 | TRBV12-3/TRBV12-4 | ASSKRQVYNEQF
TRBJ1-2 | TRBV11-2 | ASSERLGQGFGYT
TRBJ2-3 | TRBV23-1 | ASSPVGGEENTQY
TRBJ1-2 | TRBV27 | ASSFSVNYGYT
TRBJ2-7 | TRBV4-2 | ASSRGDPSYEQY
- | TRBV6-1 | AGGQGGETQY
TRBJ2-1 | TRBV20-1 | SAREKSPRGEQF
TRBJ2-2 | TRBV4-2 | ASSQDSRTGELF
TRBJ1-1 | TRBV10-3 | AISGAGQEAF
- | TRBV10-3 | AISELTGGLEQY